The sequence of this T cell receptor (beta chain) was determined in a study of tissue T cells after allogeneic stem cell transplantation. For the study at large: Steroid-refractory graft-versus-host disease after allogeneic hematopoietic cell transplant qualified adults for prospective research-autopsy enrollment.

Clones were read by immunoSEQ multiplex PCR, and TCRdb kept only the in-frame ones, dropping some. Altogether tens of thousands of clones are present, roughly 92% being singletons, with the ten largest covering 3.8%. Remarks on this clone: As yet, its antigen is unknown.

General study points: Only a limited share of tissue TCRs appeared in blood or spleen. Within patients, tissue anatomy strongly shaped TCR repertoire composition. The study did not identify alloreactive or antigen-specific tissue TCRs, and some clones might be persisting host cells.

Between the trimmed V and J ends, which lost 5 bases and 4 bases, there was a span of 5 bases. This CDR3 region has 12 residues. The chain is built from TRBV12-3 or TRBV12-4 and TRBJ2-2, with D perhaps TRBD2 (5 bases). The sample was blood, taken before transplantation. The receptor was isolated from a woman aged 35 to 70 who later had graft-versus-host disease after an allogeneic stem cell transplant. The CDR3 coding sequence is TGTGCCAGCAGTGCGGGCACCGGGGAGCTGTTTTTT. This translates into CASSAGTGELFF.